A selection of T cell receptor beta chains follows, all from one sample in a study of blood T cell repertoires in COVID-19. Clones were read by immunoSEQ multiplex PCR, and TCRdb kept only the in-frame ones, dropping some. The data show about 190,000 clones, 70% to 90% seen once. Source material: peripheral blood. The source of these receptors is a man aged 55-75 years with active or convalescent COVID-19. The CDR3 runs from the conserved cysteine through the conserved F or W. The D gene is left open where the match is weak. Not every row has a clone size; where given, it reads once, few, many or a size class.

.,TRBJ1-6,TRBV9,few,CASSAFLGNSPLHF,TGTGCCAGCAGCGCATTCCTAGGTAATTCACCCCTCCACTTT
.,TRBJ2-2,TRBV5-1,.,CASSLAQANTGELFF,TGCGCCAGCAGCTTGGCCCAGGCGAACACCGGGGAGCTGTTTTTT
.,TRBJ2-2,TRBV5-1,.,CASSLAAGVDGELFF,TGCGCCAGCAGCTTGGCGGCAGGGGTGGACGGGGAGCTGTTTTTT
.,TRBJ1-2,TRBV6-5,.,CASSADRNYGYTF,TGTGCCAGCAGCGCGGACAGAAACTATGGCTACACCTTC
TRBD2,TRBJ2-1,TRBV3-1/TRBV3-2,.,CASSLQTSGGGEQFF,TGTGCCAGCAGCCTACAAACTAGCGGGGGGGGTGAGCAGTTCTTC
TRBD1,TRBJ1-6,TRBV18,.,CASSSRQGGLVALHF,TGTGCCAGCTCATCGAGACAGGGGGGATTAGTAGCCCTCCACTTT
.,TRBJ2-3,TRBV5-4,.,CASSASPTSTDTQYF,TGTGCCAGCAGCGCAAGCCCAACCAGCACAGATACGCAGTATTTT
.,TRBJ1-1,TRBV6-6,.,CASSYSALNTEAFF,TGTGCCAGCAGTTACTCAGCGTTGAACACTGAAGCTTTCTTT
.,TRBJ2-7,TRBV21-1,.,CASSKVTVDRAGYEQYF,TGTGCCAGCAGCAAAGTAACGGTGGACAGGGCTGGTTACGAGCAGTACTTC
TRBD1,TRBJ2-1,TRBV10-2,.,CASGTGVYNEQFF,TGCGCCAGCGGGACAGGAGTCTACAATGAGCAGTTCTTC
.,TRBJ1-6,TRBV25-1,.,CASSGTGRNSPLHF,TGTGCCAGCAGTGGTACGGGTCGTAATTCACCCCTCCACTTT
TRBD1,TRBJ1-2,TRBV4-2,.,CASSPRTGASNYGYTF,TGTGCCAGCAGCCCGAGGACAGGGGCCTCTAACTATGGCTACACCTTC
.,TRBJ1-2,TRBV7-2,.,CASSLAGGRLYGYTF,TGTGCCAGCAGCTTAGCGGGGGGTAGGCTCTATGGCTACACCTTC
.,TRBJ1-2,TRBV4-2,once,CASSQGTTGRPYGYTF,TGTGCCAGCAGCCAAGGGACCACAGGGCGACCTTATGGCTACACCTTC
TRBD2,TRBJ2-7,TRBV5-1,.,CASSLADLAAGEEEYF,TGCGCCAGCAGCTTGGCGGATTTAGCGGCGGGGGAGGAGGAGTACTTC
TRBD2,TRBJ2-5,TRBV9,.,CASSVGASGGDQETQYF,TGTGCCAGCAGCGTAGGGGCTAGCGGGGGTGACCAAGAGACCCAGTACTTC
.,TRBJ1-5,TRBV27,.,CASSTLYSNQPQHF,TGTGCCAGCAGTACTCTATATAGCAATCAGCCCCAGCATTTT
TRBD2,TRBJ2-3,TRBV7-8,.,CASSLALLAGGKDTQYF,TGTGCCAGCAGCTTAGCCTTGCTAGCGGGGGGGAAAGATACGCAGTATTTT